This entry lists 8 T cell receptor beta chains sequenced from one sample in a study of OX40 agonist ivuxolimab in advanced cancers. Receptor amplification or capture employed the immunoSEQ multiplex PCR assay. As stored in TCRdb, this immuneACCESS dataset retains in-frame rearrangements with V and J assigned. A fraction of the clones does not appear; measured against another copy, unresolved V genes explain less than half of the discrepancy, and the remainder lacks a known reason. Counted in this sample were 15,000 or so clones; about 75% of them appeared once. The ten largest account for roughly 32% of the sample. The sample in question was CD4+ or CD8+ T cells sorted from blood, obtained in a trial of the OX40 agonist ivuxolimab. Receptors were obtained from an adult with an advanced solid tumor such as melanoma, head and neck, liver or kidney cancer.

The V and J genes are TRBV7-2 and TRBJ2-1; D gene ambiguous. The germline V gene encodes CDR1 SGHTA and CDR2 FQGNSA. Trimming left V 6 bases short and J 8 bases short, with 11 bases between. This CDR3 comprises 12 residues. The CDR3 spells CASSTRVDEQFF. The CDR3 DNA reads TGTGCCAGCAGTACAAGGGTTGATGAGCAGTTCTTC.

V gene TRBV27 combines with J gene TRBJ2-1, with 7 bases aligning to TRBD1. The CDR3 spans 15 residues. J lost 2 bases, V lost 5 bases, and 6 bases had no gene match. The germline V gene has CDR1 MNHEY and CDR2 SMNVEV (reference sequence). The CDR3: CASSIGQVTYNEQFF. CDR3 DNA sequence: TGTGCCAGCAGTATCGGACAGGTCACCTACAATGAGCAGTTCTTC.

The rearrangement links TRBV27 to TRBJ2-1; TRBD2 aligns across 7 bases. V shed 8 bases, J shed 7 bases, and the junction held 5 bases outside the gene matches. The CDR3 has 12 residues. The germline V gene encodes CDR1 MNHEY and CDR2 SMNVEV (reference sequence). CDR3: CASRSGWNEQFF. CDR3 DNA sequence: TGTGCCAGCCGTAGCGGGTGGAATGAGCAGTTCTTC.

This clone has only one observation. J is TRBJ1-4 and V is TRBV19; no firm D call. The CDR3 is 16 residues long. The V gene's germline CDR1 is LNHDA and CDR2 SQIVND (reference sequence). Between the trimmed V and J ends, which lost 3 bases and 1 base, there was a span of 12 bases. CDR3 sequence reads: CASSIYAGVTNEKLFF. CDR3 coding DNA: TGTGCCAGTAGTATTTACGCCGGAGTAACTAATGAAAAACTGTTTTTT.

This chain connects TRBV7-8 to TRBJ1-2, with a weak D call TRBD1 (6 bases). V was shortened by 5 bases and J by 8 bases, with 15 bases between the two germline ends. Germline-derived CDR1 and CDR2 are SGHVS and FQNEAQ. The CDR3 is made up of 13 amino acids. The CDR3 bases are TGTGCCAGCAGCGAGGGGGGTTTTATCGGCTACACCTTC. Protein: CASSEGGFIGYTF.

The CDR3 loop is CATRPGSPYEQYF. The DNA of the CDR3 is TGTGCCACAAGACCAGGGTCGCCCTACGAGCAGTACTTC. The rearrangement uses TRBV6-5 and TRBJ2-7; TRBD1 is a possible D gene (5 bases). The V end lost 10 bases, the J end lost 2 bases, and 15 bases lay between the germline ends. The CDR3 spans 13 residues. The germline CDR1 and CDR2 sequences are MNHEY and SVGAGI.

The CDR3 loop is CSVGSGGGTDTQYF. The CDR3 DNA reads as TGCAGCGTGGGTAGCGGGGGAGGAACAGATACGCAGTATTTT. The chain joins TRBV29-1 to TRBJ2-3; 9 positions match TRBD2. Germline lookup yields CDR1 SQVTM and CDR2 ANQGSEA. Trimming removed 6 bases from V and 3 bases from J; junction bases left unmatched: 7. CDR3 length: 14 residues.

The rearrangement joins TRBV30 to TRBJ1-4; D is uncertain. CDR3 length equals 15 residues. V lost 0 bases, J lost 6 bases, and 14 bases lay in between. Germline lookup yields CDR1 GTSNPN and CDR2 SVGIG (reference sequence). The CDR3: CAWSVLEGRDEKLFF. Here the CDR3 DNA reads TGTGCCTGGAGTGTCCTCGAAGGGCGGGATGAAAAACTGTTTTTT. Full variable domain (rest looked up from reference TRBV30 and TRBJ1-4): SQTIHQWPATLVQPVGSPLSLECTVEGTSNPNLYWYRQAAGRGLQLLFYSVGIGQISSEVPQNLSASRPQDRQFILSSKKLLLSDSGFYLCAWSVLEGRDEKLFFGSGTQLSVL.